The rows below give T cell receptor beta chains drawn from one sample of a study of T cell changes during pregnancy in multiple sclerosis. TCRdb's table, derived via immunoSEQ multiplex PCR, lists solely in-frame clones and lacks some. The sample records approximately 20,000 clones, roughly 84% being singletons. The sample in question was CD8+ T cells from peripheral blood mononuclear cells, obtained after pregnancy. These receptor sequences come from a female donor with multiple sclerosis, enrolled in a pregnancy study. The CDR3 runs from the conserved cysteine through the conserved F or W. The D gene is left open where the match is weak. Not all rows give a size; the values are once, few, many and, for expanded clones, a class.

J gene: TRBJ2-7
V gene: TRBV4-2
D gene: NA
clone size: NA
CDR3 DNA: TGTGCCAGCAGCCAAGATCCAGGAAGCTCCTACGAGCAGTACTTC
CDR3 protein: CASSQDPGSSYEQYF

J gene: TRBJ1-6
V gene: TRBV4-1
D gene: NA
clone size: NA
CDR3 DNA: TGCGCCAGCAGCCAAGATCGTATTTCCCGCTATAATTCACCCCTCCACTTT
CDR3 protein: CASSQDRISRYNSPLHF

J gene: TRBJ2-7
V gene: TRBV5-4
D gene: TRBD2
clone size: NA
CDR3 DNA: TGTGCCAGCAGCTTGTTGGGAGGGGTTAGCGAGCAGTACTTC
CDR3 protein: CASSLLGGVSEQYF

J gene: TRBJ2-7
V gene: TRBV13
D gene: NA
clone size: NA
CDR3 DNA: TGTGCCAGCAGCTTACCCTCGGACAGAGATTTCTACGAGCAGTACTTC
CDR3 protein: CASSLPSDRDFYEQYF

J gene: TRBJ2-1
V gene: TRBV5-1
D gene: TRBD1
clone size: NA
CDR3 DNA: TGCGCCAGCAGCCTGGGACAGGGATTATCCTCCTACAATGAGCAGTTCTTC
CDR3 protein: CASSLGQGLSSYNEQFF

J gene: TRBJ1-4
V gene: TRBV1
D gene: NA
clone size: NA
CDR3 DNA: TGCACCAGCAGCCAAGATGAGGACAGCAAAACCCATGAAAAACTGTTTTTT
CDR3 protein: CTSSQDEDSKTHEKLFF

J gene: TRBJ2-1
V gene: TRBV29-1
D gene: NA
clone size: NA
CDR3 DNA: TGCAGCGTTGAAGGAGGCACTGAGCAGTTCTTC
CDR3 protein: CSVEGGTEQFF

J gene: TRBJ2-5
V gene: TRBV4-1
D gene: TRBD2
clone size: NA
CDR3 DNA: TGCGCCAGCAGCCAAGGGGCGGGGGGACAAGAGACCCAGTACTTC
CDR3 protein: CASSQGAGGQETQYF

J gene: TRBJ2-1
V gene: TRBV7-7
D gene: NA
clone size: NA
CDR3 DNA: TGTGCTAGCAGCCCTGGAAGGGGAAGAGGTGAGCAGTTCTTC
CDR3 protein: CASSPGRGRGEQFF

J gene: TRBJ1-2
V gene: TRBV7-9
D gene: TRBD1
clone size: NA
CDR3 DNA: TGTGCCAGCAGCTCCCGGGACAGGTCCTATGGCTACACCTTC
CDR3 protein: CASSSRDRSYGYTF

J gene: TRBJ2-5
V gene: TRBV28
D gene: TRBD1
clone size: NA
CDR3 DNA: TGTGCCAGCAGTCGTCAGGGGGTCGGAGAGACCCAGTACTTC
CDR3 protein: CASSRQGVGETQYF

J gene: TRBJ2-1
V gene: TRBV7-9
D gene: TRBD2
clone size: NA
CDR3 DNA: TGTGCCAGCAGCTTCGCGGGGACTAGCGGGAGCATCCCGAGGTTCTTC
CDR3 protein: CASSFAGTSGSIPRFF

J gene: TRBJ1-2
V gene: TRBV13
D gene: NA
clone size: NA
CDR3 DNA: TGTGCCAGCAGCTTAGAACGCGGTGGGAACTATGGCTACACCTTC
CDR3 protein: CASSLERGGNYGYTF

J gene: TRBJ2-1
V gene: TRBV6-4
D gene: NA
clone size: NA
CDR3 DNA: TGTGCCAGCAGTTCCGGCTCCTACAATGAGCAGTTCTTC
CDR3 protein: CASSSGSYNEQFF

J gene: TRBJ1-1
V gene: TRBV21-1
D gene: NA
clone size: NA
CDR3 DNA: TGTGCCATTCCACAGGGAACGACTGAAGCTTTCTTT
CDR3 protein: CAIPQGTTEAFF

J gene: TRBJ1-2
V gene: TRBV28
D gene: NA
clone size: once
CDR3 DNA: TGTGCCAGCAGTTTATTACACGACTTATTGACCTTC
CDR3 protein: CASSLLHDLLTF

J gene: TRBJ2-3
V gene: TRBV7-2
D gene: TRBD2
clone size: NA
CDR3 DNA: TGTGCCAGCAGCTCCCCCTCAGCGGGACTGGTAGATACGCAGTATTTT
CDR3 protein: CASSSPSAGLVDTQYF

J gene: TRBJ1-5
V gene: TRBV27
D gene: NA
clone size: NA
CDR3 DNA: TGTGCCAGCAGACTAAGCTCTTATCAGCCCCAGCATTTT
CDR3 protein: CASRLSSYQPQHF

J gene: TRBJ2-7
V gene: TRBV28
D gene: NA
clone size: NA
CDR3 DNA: TGTGCCAGCAGCGCCCCCCCAGGGAGGCCATCTTATGAGCAGTACTTC
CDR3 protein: CASSAPPGRPSYEQYF

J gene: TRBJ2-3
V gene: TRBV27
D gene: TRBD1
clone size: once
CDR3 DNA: TGTGCCAGCAGCGCAAGGCGAATCTACAGGGGAACAGATACGCAGTATTTT
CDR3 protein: CASSARRIYRGTDTQYF